This TCR beta chain was identified during a study of shared clonotypes between healthy human individuals (dated by TCRdb to 2018 to 2020). Background for the entire study: The cohort included a few men and two women between 18 and 49 years of age. Per donor, leukapheresis produced somewhere between about 0.8 and 9 billion PBMCs. To increase sequencing depth and limit assay-specific biases, different laboratories used diverse techniques to prepare libraries and sequence TCR repertoires. For each donor, CD4 naive and CD4 memory were each given three plates, CD8 naive was given two plates, and CD8 memory was given one plate. Blood TCR repertoires of a handful of healthy adults were deeply sequenced to estimate repertoire size and the extent of clonotype sharing between individuals. General study outcomes and caveats: Estimated clonotype richness was generally larger for naive than for memory subsets. Because the study included only a small number of donors, the genetic and exposure-history diversity represented was limited. Across a handful of donors, 5% to 6% of naive CD4, 3% to 4% of naive CD8, 2% to 2.5% of memory CD4, and approximately 0.4% of memory CD8 clonotypes were shared. Rarefaction of sorted-subset datasets indicated incomplete sequencing despite the large sequencing depth. Sampling was restricted to blood, and TCR repertoires in tissues likely differ from the TCR repertoires found in blood. Pairwise subsampling indicated that sequencing depth was expected to affect the degree of clonotype sharing among donors. Compared with non-shared clonotypes, clonotypes shared by all four sorted-subset donors had higher generation probabilities.

Donors were healthy HIV-negative adults with no recently reported acute infections or vaccinations. Only Caucasian adults living in Nashville, Tennessee, USA were represented among the donors. CD4+ T cells were enriched by magnetic negative selection; naive cells were then positively selected on CD45RA, and the negative fraction formed the memory subset. After blood collection by leukapheresis, PBMCs were isolated using Ficoll-Histopaque density gradient centrifugation and then cryopreserved in the vapor phase of liquid nitrogen. Purity and quantity of every magnetically sorted T cell population were checked by analytical flow cytometry. Genomic DNA was isolated from each sorted fraction and quantified by UV absorbance on a Nanodrop 2000c. Including the terminal cysteine and phenylalanine, the CDR3 comprises 14 residues. Just CDR3 DNA is preserved here, 42 bases in frame from base 1. Via the germline V gene, CDR1 is SNHLY and CDR2 FYNNEI. The junction shows trimming of 7 bases on V and 3 bases on J, plus 16 bases between the germline ends.

TCR CDR3 regions were amplified from genomic DNA by multiplex PCR using the deep immunoSEQ assay. For each cell subset, the extracted genomic DNA was distributed evenly across all wells of several immunoSEQ 96-well plates, and each plate served as one replicate. Each replicate PCR for sorted subsets received roughly 0.2 ug genomic DNA, equal to about 30,000 T cell genomes. The purified libraries were quantified using a Qubit 3.0 fluorometer, sized with a Bioanalyzer 2100, and then quantified again using the KAPA Library Quantification kit. A separate single-read 150-cycle Illumina NextSeq 550 flow cell was used to sequence each immunoSEQ 96-well plate. For the original study's pipeline: The immunoSEQ output contained only junctional sequences without quality scores, so filtering could not match that applied to full-length reads. To assign V/J genes and CDR3, sequences were annotated against IMGT germline references using PyIR, a Python wrapper for IgBLAST v1.9. Reads were removed for weak V/J assignments (E-value above 1e-6), missing CDR3, stop codons, out-of-frame junctions, or ambiguous translated residues. V3J clonotypes were defined by identical inferred V gene, J gene, and CDR3 amino acid sequence. The percentage overlap between two repertoires was calculated by dividing the number of shared unique clonotypes by the size of the smaller repertoire. Repertoire richness was assessed with RTK rarefaction, the Chao1 estimator, and Recon v2.1 estimates of unobserved clonotypes. Generation probabilities were computed with OLGA for all TCRbeta clonotypes obtained by the gDNA method from several donors. This is the immuneACCESS table as TCRdb keeps it, with only in-frame sequences that have V and J called. A part of the clones is gone; compared with another copy, unresolved V genes explain less than half, and the rest is unexplained. The V and J calls and clone size are taken from that table; D and trimming were inferred from the DNA. This sample lists some 2,500,000 clones; 93% were detected once. More than 0.35% of the sample is in the top ten clones.

Of note for this clone: Its antigen specificity is not known. Base qualities are not at hand, and no much larger clone is one base apart.

The rearrangement joined TRBV2 to TRBJ2-7; tentative D gene TRBD1, with 6 bases matching. The sequenced sample was naive CD4+ T cells from PBMCs. The sample's cell subset or site label is to be understood as: CD45RA+ positively selected. The receptor comes from a man aged 18-30 years in good health. Some clones in this sample may be carry-over from other donors' samples. The sequenced DNA is TGTGCCAGCACGTTGGTGGGGGCCGGCTACGAGCAGTACTTC. Its protein is CASTLVGAGYEQYF.